This T cell receptor (beta chain) was documented in a study of technical replicates of blood from several donors. Using immunoSEQ multiplex PCR, the repertoire was profiled, and TCRdb retains in-frame clones only, with some absent. The table shows almost 90,000 clones, with 95% occurring only once. There are 17 residues in the CDR3. Germline V gene data show CDR1 as SGHTA and CDR2 as FQGTGA. Between the trimmed V and J ends, which lost 5 bases and 2 bases, there was a span of 20 bases. This TCR derives from a human donor in good health. Sequencing was performed on T cells isolated from PBMCs. This chain links TRBV7-3 with TRBJ2-3, with D possibly being TRBD2 (6 bases). CDR3 amino acids: CASSPQRASAYTDTQYF. CDR3 in DNA: TGTGCCAGCAGCCCCCAACGGGCTAGCGCATACACAGATACGCAGTATTTT.